This TCR beta chain was sequenced for a study of blood T cell repertoires in COVID-19 (dated by TCRdb to 2018 to 2020). Describing the broader study: Samples covering the acute and convalescent phases of COVID-19 were provided by collaborators in the United States, Italy and Spain. The prospective study material was composed of cDNA or gDNA derived from T cells, B-cell-depleted T cells, or PBMCs. The dataset comprised deeply sampled blood TCRbeta repertoires from subjects exposed to, actively infected with, or recovered from COVID-19. The repertoires were released in a freely available public database meant as a resource for research on the immune response to SARS-CoV-2. Samples came from the ongoing ImmuneRACE study (first 160 participants) plus 1,254 subjects from 6 global collaborators. The sample metadata nearly always contained a de-identified subject ID, COVID-19 status, age in years and sex. Where available, HLA class I and class II types were taken from metadata supplied by the sample provider and were not determined by assay-based typing.

V is clipped by 6 bases and J by 5 bases, and the sequence between their germline boundaries is 13 bases long. CDR1 and CDR2 (KGHSH, LQKENI) derive from the germline V gene. Reading from cysteine to phenylalanine, the CDR3 counts 14 amino acids. The retained sequence is limited to the CDR3, 42 bases, with the frame set at the first base. The paper's findings and limits, for the study overall: The amount of clinical and demographic metadata varied by source and participant and was provided uncurated.

Collaborating institutions collected whole blood in K2EDTA tubes following their own protocols. For TCRbeta analysis, collaborators shipped samples in one of three forms: frozen whole blood, isolated PBMCs, or DNA extracted from either of those sample types. Points on this clone: It has no known antigen specificity. No much larger clonotype is one base removed from it; base qualities were not supplied.

TCRbeta CDR3 regions were amplified from genomic DNA by means of the immunoSEQ Assay, a bias-controlled multiplex PCR. In the authors' own workflow: Nucleated cell counts per sample were estimated from amplification of reference gene primers within the assay. To quantify the absolute abundance of each unique TCRbeta CDR3 rearrangement, sequence reads were collapsed and filtered. For each sample, productive Simpson clonality was calculated by taking the square root of Simpson's diversity index across productive rearrangements. The table was pulled from immuneACCESS by TCRdb, which kept in-frame rearrangements only. Such tables lose some clones; where checked, under half of the loss comes from unresolved V genes, and the rest has no known cause. From that table come the V and J calls and clone size; the DNA was used to work out D and trimming. The sample table records 180,000 or so clones; roughly 89% of these occur just once. The ten largest clones capture 3.7% of the sample.

The specimen sequenced was peripheral blood. The origin of this receptor is a man younger than 30 with active or convalescent COVID-19. The V and J segments used are TRBV18 and TRBJ2-2; the D gene remains uncertain. The nucleotide sequence is given as TGTGCCAGCTCCCTAGGTGAGAGGACCGGGGAGCTGTTTTTT. Its translation reads: CASSLGERTGELFF.